This TCR beta chain appears in the sequencing data of a study of shared clonotypes between healthy human individuals. Findings of the study overall: For naive CD4 cells, 4.5% to 6.5% of clonotypes were shared across a handful of donors.

It was across several immunoSEQ plates that each subset's genomic DNA was evenly split. Sequenced by immunoSEQ multiplex PCR; TCRdb stores in-frame clones only, minus some. In the table there are approximately 2,000,000 clones, around 93% of which are singletons. For this clone: Antigen specificity is unknown.

The specimen sequenced was naive CD4+ T cells from PBMCs. Documented subset: CD45RA+ positively selected. The receptor was derived from a man aged 18-30 years in good health. Some clones in this sample may be carry-over from other donors' samples.

The CDR3 nucleotides read TGTGCCAGCAGCCACGATATGATGGGGGGCGGAAAACTGTTTTTT. Its protein is CASSHDMMGGGKLFF. V usage is TRBV7-9 and J usage is TRBJ1-4; D is possibly TRBD1 (6 bases). The germline CDR1 and CDR2 sequences are SEHNR and FQNEAQ (reference sequence). Trimming pared 5 bases from V and 10 bases from J, leaving 20 bases between. This CDR3 spans 15 amino acids.